This T cell receptor beta chain emerged from a study of blood T cells in healthy people across ages. Study results and limitations: Bulk PBMC profiling left naive and antigen-experienced comparisons inconclusive. Because donor CMV status was unknown, expanded clonotype changes were possibly confounded.

It was with a sample-barcoded 5' primer and a J-beta primer mix that a second PCR of about 6 to 12 cycles was run. In TCRdb, the 5' RACE reads were re-called with MiXCR into one record per CDR3 protein. The table has some 930,000 distinct CDR3 sequences, almost 30% seen once. At least ten counts were recorded for this clonotype. Its specificity is not known. This CDR3 has 13 residues. V was shortened by 0 bases and J by 7 bases, with 9 bases between the two germline ends. CDR1 and CDR2 (germline): LGHDT, YNNKEL (reference sequence). These data also formed part of another study, on T cells of mothers and their children.

The receptor comes from a woman in her forties in good health. The sequencing sample was made of blood. The chain couples TRBV3-1 to TRBJ1-2, with unresolved D. The CDR3 sequence is CASSQDLGFGYTF. DNA for the CDR3: TGTGCCAGCAGCCAAGATCTGGGGTTTGGCTACACCTTC.